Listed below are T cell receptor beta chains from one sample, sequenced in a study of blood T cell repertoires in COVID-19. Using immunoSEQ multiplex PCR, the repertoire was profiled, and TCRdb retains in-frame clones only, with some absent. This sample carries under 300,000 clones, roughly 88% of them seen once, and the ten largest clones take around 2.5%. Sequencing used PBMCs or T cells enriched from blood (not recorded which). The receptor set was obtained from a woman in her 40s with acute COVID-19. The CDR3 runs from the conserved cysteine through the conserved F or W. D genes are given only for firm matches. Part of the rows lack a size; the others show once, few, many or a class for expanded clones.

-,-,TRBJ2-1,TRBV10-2,CASSESVRGNEQFF,TGCGCCAGCAGTGAGTCGGTCAGGGGAAATGAGCAGTTCTTC
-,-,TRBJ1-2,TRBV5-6,CASSLRGVHGYTF,TGTGCCAGCAGCTTGCGAGGTGTCCATGGCTACACCTTC
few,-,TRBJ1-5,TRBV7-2,CASSPGWRDQPQHF,TGTGCCAGCAGCCCCGGATGGAGGGATCAGCCCCAGCATTTT
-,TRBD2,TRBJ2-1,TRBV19,CASSIASLKRGGYNEQFF,TGTGCCAGTAGTATAGCCTCCCTCAAGCGGGGGGGCTACAATGAGCAGTTCTTC
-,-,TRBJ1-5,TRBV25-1,CASRGIGGNQPQHF,TGTGCCAGTCGGGGGATCGGGGGCAATCAGCCCCAGCATTTT
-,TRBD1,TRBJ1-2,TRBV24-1,CATSDLGQLSGYTF,TGTGCCACCAGTGACCTGGGACAGCTTTCCGGCTACACCTTC
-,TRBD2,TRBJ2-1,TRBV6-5,CASRGAGAVEQFF,TGTGCCAGCCGCGGGGCGGGAGCTGTTGAGCAGTTCTTC
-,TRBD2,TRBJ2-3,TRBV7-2,CASSPGTSGGVRDTQYF,TGTGCCAGCAGCCCCGGGACTAGCGGGGGGGTCAGAGATACGCAGTATTTT
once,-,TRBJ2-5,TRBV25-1,CASSEGARETQYF,TGTGCCAGCAGTGAAGGGGCCAGAGAGACCCAGTACTTC
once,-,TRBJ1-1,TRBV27,CASSLSQGEWTTEAFF,TGTGCCAGCAGTTTATCACAGGGCGAGTGGACCACTGAAGCTTTCTTT
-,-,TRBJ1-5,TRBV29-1,CSVEMGANQPQHF,TGCAGCGTTGAAATGGGGGCCAATCAGCCCCAGCATTTT
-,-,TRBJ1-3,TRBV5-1,CASSLVYGDSHGGNTIYF,TGCGCCAGCAGCTTGGTATACGGGGATTCCCATGGAGGAAACACCATATATTTT
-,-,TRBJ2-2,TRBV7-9,CASSYGGGGELFF,TGTGCCAGCAGCTACGGAGGTGGCGGGGAGCTGTTTTTT
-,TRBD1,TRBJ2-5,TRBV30,CAWSVVGQRKTQYF,TGTGCCTGGAGTGTAGTGGGACAGAGAAAGACCCAGTACTTC
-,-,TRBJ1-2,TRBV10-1,CASSDSLYGYTF,TGCGCCAGCAGTGACAGTCTCTATGGCTACACCTTC
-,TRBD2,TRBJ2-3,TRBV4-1,CASSQEGTSKDTQYF,TGCGCCAGCAGCCAAGAGGGGACTAGCAAAGATACGCAGTATTTT
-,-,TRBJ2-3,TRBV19,CASSQVGPRTGTDTQYF,TGTGCCAGTAGCCAGGTAGGCCCCCGAACCGGCACAGATACGCAGTATTTT
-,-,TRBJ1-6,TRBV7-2,CASSIGGRNSPLHF,TGTGCCAGCAGCATAGGGGGGAGGAATTCACCCCTCCACTTT
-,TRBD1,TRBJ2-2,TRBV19,CASRTGDANTGELFF,TGTGCCAGTAGGACAGGGGACGCGAACACCGGGGAGCTGTTTTTT
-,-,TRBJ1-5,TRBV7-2,CASSSWGGGRNQPQHF,TGTGCCAGCAGCTCCTGGGGAGGGGGTCGCAATCAGCCCCAGCATTTT
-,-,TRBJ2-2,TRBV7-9,CASSLLAPNTGELFF,TGTGCCAGCAGCTTACTAGCTCCGAACACCGGGGAGCTGTTTTTT
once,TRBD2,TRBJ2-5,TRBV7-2,CASSQLAGGQETQYF,TGTGCCAGCAGCCAACTAGCGGGGGGGCAAGAGACCCAGTACTTC
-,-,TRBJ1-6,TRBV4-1,CASSQVYRRQSTFSNSPLHF,TGCGCCAGCAGCCAAGTCTACAGACGACAGTCGACCTTCTCGAATTCACCCCTCCACTTT
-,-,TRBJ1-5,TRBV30,CALGEEGSLLGPQHF,TGTGCCTTGGGGGAGGAAGGGTCCCTGCTCGGGCCCCAGCATTTT
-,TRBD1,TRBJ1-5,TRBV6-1,CASSVRQGEKAMPQHF,TGTGCCAGCAGTGTACGACAGGGGGAGAAAGCAATGCCCCAGCATTTT
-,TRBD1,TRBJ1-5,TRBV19,CASTIRGFDQPQHF,TGTGCCAGTACCATCAGGGGGTTTGATCAGCCCCAGCATTTT
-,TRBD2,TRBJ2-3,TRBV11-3,CASSLGGGSGDTQYF,TGTGCCAGCAGCTTAGGGGGAGGGAGTGGAGATACGCAGTATTTT
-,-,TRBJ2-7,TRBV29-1,CSVGRDNRINEQYF,TGCAGCGTTGGTAGGGACAATCGGATAAACGAGCAGTACTTC
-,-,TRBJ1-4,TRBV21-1,CASSKRDAREKLFF,TGTGCCAGCAGCAAGCGGGACGCTCGGGAAAAACTGTTTTTT
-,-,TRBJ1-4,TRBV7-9,CASADRSGVEKLFF,TGTGCCAGCGCCGATAGGTCAGGGGTGGAAAAACTGTTTTTT
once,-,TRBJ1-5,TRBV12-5,CASGLVLQGGSNQPQHF,TGTGCTAGTGGTTTGGTACTCCAGGGTGGGAGCAATCAGCCCCAGCATTTT
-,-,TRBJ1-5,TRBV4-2,CASSQGVSTDYGYQPQHF,TGTGCCAGCAGCCAAGGGGTATCAACGGACTACGGGTATCAGCCCCAGCATTTT
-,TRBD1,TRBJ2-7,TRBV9,CASSTGQGASSYEQYF,TGTGCCAGCAGCACCGGACAGGGCGCGAGCTCCTACGAGCAGTACTTC
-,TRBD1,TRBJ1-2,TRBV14,CASSQASDRVSNYGYTF,TGTGCCAGCAGCCAAGCTTCGGACAGGGTTTCTAACTATGGCTACACCTTC
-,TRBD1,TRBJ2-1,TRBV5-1,CASSSDRDYNEQFF,TGCGCCAGCAGCTCGGACAGGGATTACAATGAGCAGTTCTTC
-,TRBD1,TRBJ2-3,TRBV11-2,CASSSTGTGTDTQYF,TGTGCCAGCAGCTCGACTGGGACAGGCACAGATACGCAGTATTTT
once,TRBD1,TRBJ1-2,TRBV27,CASSLNRARGALYGYTF,TGTGCCAGCAGTTTGAACCGGGCCAGGGGGGCACTATATGGCTACACCTTC
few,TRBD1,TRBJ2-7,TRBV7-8,CASSLRQGIYEQYF,TGTGCCAGCAGCTTACGACAGGGGATCTACGAGCAGTACTTC
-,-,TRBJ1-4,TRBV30,CAWSYSSREKLFF,TGTGCCTGGAGTTATAGTTCTAGAGAAAAACTGTTTTTT
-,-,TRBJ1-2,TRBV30,CAWSALANYGYTF,TGTGCCTGGAGTGCGTTAGCTAACTATGGCTACACCTTC
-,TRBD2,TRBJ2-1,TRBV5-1,CASSLQRSGGDNEQFF,TGCGCCAGCAGCTTGCAGCGTAGCGGGGGGGACAATGAGCAGTTCTTC
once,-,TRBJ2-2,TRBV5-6,CASSFGLANTGELFF,TGTGCCAGCAGCTTTGGTCTAGCTAACACCGGGGAGCTGTTTTTT
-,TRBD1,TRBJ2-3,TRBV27,CASSSSGQGARSDTQYF,TGTGCCAGCAGTTCGTCGGGACAGGGGGCTCGGTCCGATACGCAGTATTTT
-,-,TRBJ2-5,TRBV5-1,CASSLGQIQETQYF,TGCGCCAGCAGCTTGGGACAGATCCAAGAGACCCAGTACTTC
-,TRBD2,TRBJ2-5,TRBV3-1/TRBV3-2,CASSQNLPGTRGETQYF,TGTGCCAGCAGCCAAAACCTTCCGGGGACTAGAGGGGAGACCCAGTACTTC
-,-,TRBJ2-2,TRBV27,CASSLLGSSAGELFF,TGTGCCAGCAGTCTCCTTGGGAGTTCGGCCGGGGAGCTGTTTTTT
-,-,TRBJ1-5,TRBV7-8,CASSWSEDQPQHF,TGTGCCAGCAGCTGGTCGGAGGATCAGCCCCAGCATTTT
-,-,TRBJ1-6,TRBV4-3,CASSSSGGTYNSPLHF,TGCGCCAGCAGCTCCTCGGGAGGTACCTATAATTCACCCCTCCACTTT
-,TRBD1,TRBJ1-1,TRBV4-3,CASSQEPGQAEAFF,TGCGCCAGCAGCCAAGAACCGGGACAGGCTGAAGCTTTCTTT
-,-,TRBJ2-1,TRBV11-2,CASSLDRVNEQFF,TGTGCCAGCAGCTTAGATCGGGTTAATGAGCAGTTCTTC
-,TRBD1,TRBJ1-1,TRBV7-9,CASSPRQGDTEAFF,TGTGCCAGCAGCCCCCGACAGGGGGACACTGAAGCTTTCTTT
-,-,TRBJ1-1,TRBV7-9,CASSLARGAPGEAFF,TGTGCCAGCAGCTTAGCGCGGGGGGCCCCCGGTGAAGCTTTCTTT
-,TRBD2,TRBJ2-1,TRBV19,CASSTLSGTSGRGEQFF,TGTGCCAGTAGTACCCTCTCCGGGACTAGCGGGAGGGGTGAGCAGTTCTTC
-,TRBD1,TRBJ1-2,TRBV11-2,CASSQTGTGASYGYTF,TGTGCCAGCAGCCAAACAGGGACAGGGGCTTCCTATGGCTACACCTTC
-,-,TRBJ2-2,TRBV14,CASSQNFPTGELFF,TGTGCCAGCAGCCAAAACTTCCCCACCGGGGAGCTGTTTTTT
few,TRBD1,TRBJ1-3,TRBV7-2,CASSLEDRPLSGNTIYF,TGTGCCAGCAGCTTAGAGGACAGGCCCCTCTCTGGAAACACCATATATTTT
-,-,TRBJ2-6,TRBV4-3,CASSQGRSSGANVLTF,TGCGCCAGCAGCCAAGGGAGATCCTCTGGGGCCAACGTCCTGACTTTC